Described below is a single T cell receptor (beta chain) sequence and its context. These data come from a study of blood T cell dynamics during melanoma immunotherapy. Study background: Standard first-line treatment here was pembrolizumab or nivolumab plus ipilimumab in metastatic melanoma.

Each bulk PBMC sample had around 380 ng DNA loaded. The table came from immunoSEQ multiplex PCR; TCRdb's copy has only in-frame clones and leaves some out. Of about 10,000 clones in the sample, approximately 80% were seen once. Time point denoted: week 3, after first cycle of checkpoint inhibitor. Disease control meant complete response, partial response or stable disease at 12 weeks. Prior systemic cancer therapy, immunosuppressant use and other active malignancies excluded patients. The CDR3 has 13 amino acids. Per the germline V gene, CDR1 is SGHRS and CDR2 is YFSETQ. Trimming shortened V by 7 bases and J by 1 base, and 8 bases separated the two germline ends.

The sequencing here drew on blood, taken from a patient treated with checkpoint blockade. The origin of this receptor is a human donor with melanoma. The chain has TRBV5-1 and TRBJ2-2; the D gene is possibly TRBD1 (5 bases). CDR3 region: CASAGQNTGELFF. CDR3 nucleotides: TGCGCCAGCGCCGGACAGAACACCGGGGAGCTGTTTTTT.